The 7 T cell receptor beta chains below all came from one sample that was sequenced in a study of T cell responses to AZD1222 COVID-19 vaccine. Measured with immunoSEQ multiplex PCR; TCRdb has only the in-frame clones, and not every one. Of around 62,000 clones in the sample, 70% to 90% were seen once. Sequencing was performed on peripheral blood, taken on day 0 of AZD1222 vaccination. Every receptor here comes from an adult in good health.

The V gene is TRBV20-1, the J gene TRBJ1-2, with D perhaps matching TRBD1 (6 bases). CDR3 length: 13 amino acids. Germline lookup yields CDR1 DFQATT and CDR2 SNEGSKA (reference sequence). V shed 3 bases and J shed 6 bases, with 14 bases lying between them. The CDR3 DNA sequence: TGCAGTGCTAGTGACGGGGGGCTGAATGGCTACACCTTC. It codes for CSASDGGLNGYTF.

This clone was observed once. This chain uses TRBV5-4 with TRBJ2-2, with 8 bases that match TRBD1. The V gene's germline CDR1 is SGHNT and CDR2 YYREEE (reference sequence). This CDR3 contains 15 residues. After removal of 3 bases from V and 3 bases from J, the junction contained 4 bases not matched to a gene. Here the CDR3 DNA reads TGTGCCAGCAGCTCCGGGACAGGTCACACCGGGGAGCTGTTTTTT. This translates into CASSSGTGHTGELFF.

The chain has TRBV30 and TRBJ1-2; the D is unclear. CDR1 and CDR2 (germline): GTSNPN, SVGIG (reference sequence). The CDR3 extends over 11 amino acids. Between the trimmed V and J ends, which lost 4 bases and 2 bases, there was a span of 5 bases. Here the CDR3 DNA reads TGTGCCTGGACGGAGAACTATGGCTACACCTTC. Its translation: CAWTENYGYTF.

This clone was detected a few times. Written as DNA, the CDR3 is TGTGCCAGCAGCGACCTCCGGGACAGGTCCACCGGGGAGCTGTTTTTT. Translating it yields CASSDLRDRSTGELFF. The chain uses TRBV5-8 and TRBJ2-2, with 8 bases matching TRBD1. The CDR3 has 16 amino acids. V gave up 4 bases and J gave up 4 bases; unmatched junction bases: 9. In germline, CDR1 is SGHTS, CDR2 YDEGEE.

The chain has TRBV5-1 and TRBJ2-3, with 11 positions matching TRBD2. V lost 0 bases and J lost 2; bases outside the gene matches: 11. This CDR3 is built from 19 residues. Per the germline V gene, CDR1 is SGHRS and CDR2 is YFSETQ. The CDR3 is CASSLAGLAGGLNTDTQYF. The CDR3 DNA reads TGCGCCAGCAGCTTGGCCGGTCTAGCGGGGGGCCTTAACACAGATACGCAGTATTTT.

There are a few counts of this clone. J is TRBJ1-5 and V is TRBV30, with 8 bases matching TRBD1. Per the germline V gene, CDR1 is GTSNPN and CDR2 is SVGIG (reference sequence). V lost 2 bases, J lost 6 bases, and 9 bases stayed unmatched. The CDR3 is 15 residues long. Here the CDR3 reads CAWSTDRGGGQPQHF. The CDR3 nucleotides read TGTGCCTGGAGTACTGACAGGGGCGGGGGTCAGCCCCAGCATTTT.

This clone has only one observation. The chain carries TRBV29-1 and TRBJ1-2; D unresolved. CDR1 is SQVTM, CDR2 ANQGSEA, per germline. The CDR3 runs to 13 residues. The V and J ends lost 6 bases and 7 bases respectively, with 18 bases between them. The CDR3 coding sequence is TGCAGCGTGTTTTTTCGAACGGGGTCTGGCTACACCTTC. This sequence encodes CSVFFRTGSGYTF. Complete variable domain (other parts from reference TRBV29-1 and TRBJ1-2): SAVISQKPSRDICQRGTSLTIQCQVDSQVTMMFWYRQQPGQSLTLIATANQGSEATYESGFVIDKFPISRPNLTFSTLTVSNMSPEDSSIYLCSVFFRTGSGYTFGSGTRLTVV.